This T cell receptor beta chain appears in the sequencing data of a study of blood T cell repertoires in COVID-19. Profiling relied on immunoSEQ multiplex PCR, and the TCRdb table lists in-frame clones only, not all of them. The data contain approximately 470,000 clones, approximately 85% of them singletons. V was clipped by 6 bases and J by 8 bases; unmatched bases: 12. CDR1 and CDR2 from the germline V gene are MNHEY and SMNVEV (reference sequence). The CDR3 is 15 amino acids. Material for sequencing was peripheral blood. This TCR was sampled from a human donor in a cohort sampled during active COVID-19. The chain links TRBV27 to TRBJ2-1, with TRBD2 matching over 8 bases. CDR3 nucleotide sequence: TGTGCCAGCAGCTTAGCGGGATTTCTGGTTGATGAGCAGTTCTTC. Translated, it gives CASSLAGFLVDEQFF.